The clone carrying this T cell receptor (beta chain) appeared once. TCRdb passed the RT-PCR reads through MiXCR, listing each CDR3 protein once. The table includes 500,000 to 700,000 distinct CDR3 sequences, approximately 22% detected once. The sample comes from a study of response to subunit inactivated influenza vaccine. Germline CDR1 and CDR2: SGHDT and YYEEEE. The CDR3 extends over 15 amino acids. V shed 5 bases, J shed 3 bases, and the junction held 8 bases outside the gene matches. This sample also belongs to another study, concerning T cells expressing NK-cell markers. This second report adds: For TCR beta, cDNA was produced by 5'RACE template switching with UMIs.

Sample: CD4+ T cells sorted from PBMCs, taken roughly 12 days after vaccination. The chain is built from TRBV5-6 and TRBJ2-3; the match to TRBD1 covers 8 bases. This sequence originates from a man in his fifties or sixties who received an inactivated influenza vaccine. The DNA of the CDR3 is TGTGCCAGCAGTCGGACAGGGTTGGATACAGATACGCAGTATTTT. It yields the protein CASSRTGLDTDTQYF.